This record looks at one T cell receptor beta chain sequence and its context. Its antigen is as yet unknown. The data belong to a study of cytomegalovirus exposure and HLA in healthy donors. Findings and limits, study-wide: Sequences of the TCR beta chain were said to predict the HLA-A and HLA-B alleles of most subjects accurately.

Primers for the PCR totalled 60 Vbeta and 13 Jbeta. Clones were read by immunoSEQ multiplex PCR, and TCRdb kept only the in-frame ones, dropping some. This table holds some 150,000 clones, roughly four fifths found once. Between the trimmed V and J ends, which lost 2 bases and 0 bases, there was a span of 11 bases. Germline V gene sequence: CDR1 LNHNV, CDR2 YYDKDF (reference sequence). CDR3 size: 16 residues. The rearrangement links TRBV15 to TRBJ1-3, with D uncertain. The sequenced sample consisted of PBMCs. This receptor was obtained from a middle-aged man in good health and CMV-seropositive. CDR3: CATSRQTTGSGNTIYF. CDR3 nucleotide sequence: TGTGCCACCAGCAGACAGACTACTGGCTCTGGAAACACCATATATTTT.